The clone carrying this TCR beta chain has just a few counts. Antigen unknown. The V gene end was trimmed by 4 bases and the J gene end by 4 bases; junction bases not matched to a gene: 5. The CDR3 loop spans 14 amino acids. Germline V gene data show CDR1 as SGHRS and CDR2 as YFSETQ. The sample comes from a study of T-cell memory formation after mild COVID-19. General observations from the study: Memory from before infection featured some responding clones, which suggests cross-reactive memory joined.

TCRdb itself ran the 5' RACE reads through MiXCR, one entry per CDR3 protein. The sample consists of 35,000 to 50,000 distinct CDR3 sequences, about 6.7% of them appearing once. Sequencing was performed on PBMCs or a T cell subset sorted from them (not recorded which). This chain uses TRBV5-1 with TRBJ2-5; TRBD1 matches at 9 bases. The receptor was derived from an adult who had mild COVID-19 (a few samples of this study predate the infection). Cell type and time point are not known. The CDR3 sequence is CASSKGDRAETQYF. The DNA of the CDR3 is TGCGCCAGCAGCAAAGGGGACAGGGCAGAGACCCAGTACTTC.